These 15 T cell receptor beta chains were all obtained from the same sample, sequenced in a study of shared clonotypes between healthy human individuals. TCRdb's copy holds only in-frame clones and misses some; the assay was immunoSEQ multiplex PCR. The table includes 600,000 to 750,000 clones, roughly 72% detected once. The sequencing input was memory CD4+ T cells sorted from blood. Noted subset: CD45RA-negative fraction. The receptors shown here come from a woman in her twenties or thirties in good health.

With regard to this clone: This likely came from a read error, as a far larger clone is one base away. The same CDR3 is also encoded by other DNA sequences in this sample. This chain uses TRBV5-1 with TRBJ2-7; TRBD1 or TRBD2 may be the D gene (5 bases each). CDR3 length: 14 amino acids. Trimming cost V 4 bases and J 7 bases, with 18 bases left between them. The germline gives CDR1 SGHRS, CDR2 YFSETQ. CDR3 sequence (DNA): TGCGCCAGCAGCCCAGGGACCACAACTGGTGAGCAGTACTTC. Encoded protein: CASSPGTTTGEQYF. The variable domain in full, with the rest retrieved from reference TRBV5-1 and TRBJ2-7, is KAGVTQTPRYLIKTRGQQVTLSCSPISGHRSVSWYQQTPGQGLQFLFEYFSETQRNKGNFPGRFSGRQFSNSRSEMNVSTLELGDSALYLCASSPGTTTGEQYFGPGTRLTVT.

The rearrangement joins TRBV28 to TRBJ2-7; no reliable D call. The germline gives CDR1 MDHEN, CDR2 SYDVKM. This CDR3 region has 17 residues. V was trimmed by 4 bases and J by 3 bases, leaving 22 bases between them. The CDR3 nucleotides are TGTGCCAGCAGTTACGTCATCTTTGGGGTTCGTGGCTACGAGCAGTACTTC. Amino acid sequence: CASSYVIFGVRGYEQYF.

There are a few counts of this clone. The chain is built from TRBV9 and TRBJ2-3, with TRBD2 matching 8 bases. The trim removed 0 bases at V and 0 bases at J, leaving 6 bases unmatched. Germline CDR1 SGDLS, CDR2 YYNGEE. The CDR3 is made up of 17 amino acids. CDR3 loop: CASSVGLGGRSTDTQYF. In DNA, the CDR3 is TGTGCCAGCAGCGTAGGTCTTGGCGGGAGGAGCACAGATACGCAGTATTTT.

The J gene is TRBJ1-2, the V gene TRBV20-1; D might be TRBD1 (6 bases). Germline V gene data show CDR1 as DFQATT and CDR2 as SNEGSKA (reference sequence). The CDR3 loop spans 11 amino acids. V dropped 3 bases and J dropped 8 bases, with 10 bases sitting between them. The CDR3 region has the DNA TGCAGTGCTAGGTGGGGGCCGGGCTACACCTTC. It translates to CSARWGPGYTF.

As concerns this clone: Different DNA sequences within this sample yield the same CDR3. This chain connects TRBV7-9 to TRBJ1-1; D remains unclear. Germline-derived CDR1 and CDR2 are SEHNR and FQNEAQ (reference sequence). This CDR3 is built from 13 residues. The germline V and J ends were trimmed by 5 bases and 0 bases, with 7 bases remaining between them. The CDR3 coding sequence is TGTGCCAGCAGCCCCTACTTGAACACTGAAGCTTTCTTT. Its translation: CASSPYLNTEAFF.

This rearrangement joins TRBV20-1 to TRBJ2-3; D unclear. Trimming shortened V by 6 bases and J by 4 bases, and 8 bases separated the two germline ends. The CDR3 is 11 amino acids. The germline CDR1 and CDR2 sequences are DFQATT and SNEGSKA (reference sequence). The CDR3 sequence: CSAALADTQYF. The DNA for the CDR3 is TGCAGTGCCGCACTGGCAGATACGCAGTATTTT.

The gene calls are TRBV5-4 and TRBJ1-1, with 10 bases lining up with TRBD1. Germline CDR1 is SGHNT and CDR2 is YYREEE (reference sequence). Trimming at V came to 5 bases and at J to 5 bases, leaving 3 bases not matched to a gene. CDR3 length: 13 residues. CDR3 DNA sequence: TGTGCCAGCAGTGGACAGGGGGTTACTGAAGCTTTCTTT. It is translated as CASSGQGVTEAFF.

The chain couples TRBV30 to TRBJ1-6, with D tentatively TRBD1 (5 bases). The CDR3 is 14 amino acids. V lost 6 bases and J 5 bases, leaving 14 bases between the germline ends. CDR1 is GTSNPN, CDR2 SVGIG, per germline (reference sequence). As DNA, the CDR3 is TGTGCCTGTCGCGGAATAGGGGATAATTCACCCCTCCACTTT. This sequence encodes CACRGIGDNSPLHF.

The chain carries TRBV6-1 and TRBJ2-3, with 8 bases aligning to TRBD2. J was trimmed by 7 bases and V by 3 bases; bases with no gene match: 12. CDR3 length equals 16 residues. The germline CDR1 and CDR2 sequences are MNHNS and SASEGT. Here the CDR3 reads CASSEGLAGPSYTQYF. In nucleotides, the CDR3 is TGTGCCAGCAGTGAGGGGCTAGCGGGCCCCTCATATACGCAGTATTTT.

This clone has more than one count but fewer than ten. The rearrangement uses TRBV2 and TRBJ2-1; D ambiguous. The germline V and J ends were trimmed by 6 bases and 7 bases, with 13 bases remaining between them. Germline CDR1 reads SNHLY; CDR2 reads FYNNEI. This CDR3 spans 13 amino acids. DNA of the CDR3: TGTGCCAGCAGCCCCCTACTCCTAAATGAGCAGTTCTTC. Translating it yields CASSPLLLNEQFF.

The sample holds a few counts of this clone. The chain is built from TRBV5-1 and TRBJ2-1, with 9 positions matching TRBD2. Germline V gives CDR1 SGHRS, CDR2 YFSETQ. This CDR3 is built from 18 residues. After removal of 0 bases from V and 0 bases from J, the junction contained 7 bases not matched to a gene. The CDR3 coding sequence is TGCGCCAGCAGCTTGGCCGCTAGCGGGATCTCCTCCTACAATGAGCAGTTCTTC. It encodes CASSLAASGISSYNEQFF.

The chain is built from TRBV4-1 and TRBJ2-1, with TRBD2 matching 7 bases. The junction had 13 bases not matched to a gene; V was cut back by 5 bases and J by 3 bases. Germline V gene lookup returns CDR1 MGHRA and CDR2 YSYEKL. This CDR3 spans 17 amino acids. CDR3 nucleotides: TGCGCCAGCAGCTCCGCGCGGGCGGGAGTCGTCTACAATGAGCAGTTCTTC. This sequence encodes CASSSARAGVVYNEQFF.

This clone has only a few counts. The rearrangement uses TRBV25-1 and TRBJ1-4; 7 positions agree with TRBD1. CDR3 size: 13 residues. The junction had 5 bases not matched to a gene; V was cut back by 8 bases and J by 5 bases. CDR1 is MGHDK and CDR2 is SYGVNS in the germline V gene. CDR3 DNA sequence: TGTGCCAGCTTGGACAGGAAGAATGAAAAACTGTTTTTT. It translates to CASLDRKNEKLFF.

The chain is built from TRBV6-1 and TRBJ2-5; D ambiguous. Trimming pared 6 bases from V and 1 base from J, leaving 15 bases between. Germline CDR1 MNHNS, CDR2 SASEGT. The CDR3 spans 15 residues. The CDR3 sequence: CASSLRPNAQETQYF. In DNA, the CDR3 is TGTGCCAGCAGCCTGCGTCCGAATGCCCAAGAGACCCAGTACTTC.

The V call is TRBV27, the J call TRBJ2-1; possible D gene TRBD2, 6 bases. The CDR3 covers 13 residues. Between the trimmed V and J ends, which lost 7 bases and 8 bases, there was a span of 15 bases. The germline V gene encodes CDR1 MNHEY and CDR2 SMNVEV (reference sequence). CDR3 protein: CASIRRGSDEQFF. As DNA, the CDR3 is TGTGCCAGCATCAGGCGGGGCTCGGATGAGCAGTTCTTC.